This TCR beta chain appears in the sequencing data of a study of CD8+ T cells in alopecia areata. Study background: Treated patients were given oral tofacitinib, which was dosed at 5 to 10 mg twice daily.

Alopecia areata patients provided lesional scalp punch biopsies and peripheral blood. About this clone itself: Its antigen is undetermined.

Study-wide points: For lesional scalp, especially alopecia totalis/universalis, clonality was higher than in normal scalp. Sharing of TCR sequences between patients (possibly for HLA-related reasons) was less clear than in mice.

The germline V gene has CDR1 LGHNA and CDR2 YNFKEQ. Trimming removed 4 bases from V and 5 bases from J; junction bases left unmatched: 5. The CDR3 loop spans 13 amino acids. RNA was extracted and reverse transcribed into cDNA as the sequencing template. Using immunoSEQ multiplex PCR, the repertoire was profiled, and TCRdb retains in-frame clones only, with some absent. The data hold around 140,000 clones, with 45% to 60% observed a single time. The chain links TRBV4-2 to TRBJ2-7, with 7 nucleotides matching TRBD1. This clonotype was sampled from a human donor with alopecia areata. The source was CD4+ T cells sorted from blood, collected at week 0. CDR3 sequence (DNA): TGTGCCAGCAGCCGGGCACAGGGGCACGAGCAGTACTTC. Protein product: CASSRAQGHEQYF.